This entry is about one T cell receptor (beta chain). As yet, its antigen is unknown. The germline V gene has CDR1 MDHEN and CDR2 SYDVKM. The V and J ends lost 2 bases and 1 base respectively, with 14 bases between them. CDR3 length: 16 amino acids. The data are from a study of shared clonotypes between healthy human individuals. Study-wide points: Clonotype sharing across several donors was observed for 4.5% to 6.5% of naive CD4 clonotypes. Researchers found naive subsets generally carried larger estimated richness than memory subsets.

CD45RO-negative, CCR7-positively selected cells formed the naive CD8 fraction, excluding terminally differentiated effector memory CD45RA+ cells. All of the donors resided in Nashville, Tennessee, and each was a Caucasian adult. Data came from immunoSEQ multiplex PCR; TCRdb stores just in-frame clones and leaves some out. In the table there are about 1.9 million clones, roughly 93% of which are singletons. Sequenced: naive CD8+ T cells from PBMCs. This TCR derives from a man between 18 and 35 years old in good health. Some clones in this sample may be carry-over from other donors' samples. V gene TRBV28 combines with J gene TRBJ1-2; D remains unclear. CDR3 protein: CASSLTVGGLNYGYTF. CDR3 bases: TGTGCCAGCAGTTTAACAGTTGGCGGACTTAACTATGGCTACACCTTC.